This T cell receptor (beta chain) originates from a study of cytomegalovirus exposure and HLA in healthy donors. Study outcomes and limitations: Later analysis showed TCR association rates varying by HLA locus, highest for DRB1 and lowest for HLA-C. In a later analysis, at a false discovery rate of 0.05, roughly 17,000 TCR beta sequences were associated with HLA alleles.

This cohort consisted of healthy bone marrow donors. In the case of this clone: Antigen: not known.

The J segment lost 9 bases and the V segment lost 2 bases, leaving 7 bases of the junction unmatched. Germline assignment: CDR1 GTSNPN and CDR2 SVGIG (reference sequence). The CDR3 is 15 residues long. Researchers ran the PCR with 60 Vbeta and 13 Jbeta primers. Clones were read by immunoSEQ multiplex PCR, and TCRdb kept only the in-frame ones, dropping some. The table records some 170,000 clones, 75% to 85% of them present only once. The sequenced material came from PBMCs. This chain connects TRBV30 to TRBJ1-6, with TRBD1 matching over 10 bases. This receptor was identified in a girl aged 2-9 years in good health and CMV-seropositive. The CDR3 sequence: CAWSKTGGAFSPLHF. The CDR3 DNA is TGTGCCTGGAGTAAGACAGGGGGCGCCTTTTCACCCCTCCACTTT.